This section outlines one T cell receptor (beta chain) sequence together with its context. In this sample, this clone turned up a few times. The target of this receptor is not known. Per-base qualities were not stored, and no clone one base away is much larger. The data derive from a study of T cell changes during pregnancy in multiple sclerosis (dated by TCRdb to about 2019). A note on the overall study: The study looked at changes in the T cell repertoire across pregnancy in women with multiple sclerosis.

Deletion took 0 bases off V and 5 bases off J, with a span of 15 bases between the germline ends. Sequences SGHRS (CDR1) and YFSETQ (CDR2) are obtained from the germline V gene. Measured from the cysteine to the phenylalanine, the CDR3 is 15 residues long. The sequence is cut down to CDR3 DNA, 45 bases in frame from base 1. The method was the immunoSEQ multiplex PCR assay. TCRdb took over this immuneACCESS table, retaining in-frame rearrangements with V and J assigned. Such tables are incomplete; in checked studies, under half of the missing clones stem from an unresolved V gene, and the remainder is unexplained. This sample is represented by tens of thousands of clones; over 75% of them were singletons. Clones ranked in the top ten supply roughly 8% of the sample.

The V and J segments used are TRBV5-1 and TRBJ2-7; TRBD1 is a weak D gene call, 6 bases matching. The receptor was isolated from a female donor with multiple sclerosis, enrolled in a pregnancy study. The input for sequencing was CD8+ T cells from peripheral blood mononuclear cells, taken after pregnancy. For the CDR3, the sequence is CASSLGPTGINEQYF. The DNA sequence is TGCGCCAGCAGCTTGGGGCCGACAGGTATCAACGAGCAGTACTTC.